The following is a TCR beta chain sequence with its context. TCRdb re-derived calls from the PCR reads in MiXCR, one entry per CDR3 protein. Here the sample spans approximately 10,000 distinct CDR3 sequences, 25% to 35% being singletons. This sample is part of a study of immune characterization of retroperitoneal liposarcoma. This CDR3 is built from 15 residues. Germline assignment: CDR1 SGHAT and CDR2 FQNNGV. The source of this sequence is a female donor with retroperitoneal liposarcoma. Material: tumor tissue. The J gene is TRBJ2-1, the V gene TRBV11-2; no clear D gene. The J call may be mistaken, given a closer DNA end match to TRBJ2-7. The CDR3 here is CASSPPGALYNEQYF. The CDR3 nucleotides read TGTGCCAGCAGCCCTCCCGGCGCCTTATACAATGAGCAGTACTTC.